One sample yielded the 4 T cell receptor beta chains listed below, sequenced in a study of regulatory T cells in long-lasting Graves disease. Time point defined: newly diagnosed GD, antithyroid drugs for less than 3 months. From RNA extracted from PBMCs, the TCR library was made. In building TCR beta libraries, iRepertoire HTBI primers were used together with Arm-PCR of CDR3 regions. TCRdb redid the calling of the multiplex PCR reads with MiXCR, one entry per CDR3 protein. The table lists 300,000 to 400,000 distinct CDR3 sequences, approximately 15% of them singletons. The sample also formed part of further work on T cells in Graves' hyperthyroidism and ophthalmopathy.

Material: peripheral blood mononuclear cells (PBMCs), obtained at new diagnosis, from a patient treated with antithyroid drugs. The receptors derive from a man aged 35-49 years with Graves disease.

Worth noting for this clonotype: Possible read error: a much larger clone is one base away. The V call is TRBV29-1, the J call TRBJ2-5, with D possibly called TRBD1 or TRBD2 (5 bases each). The CDR3 totals 14 residues. Germline V gene lookup returns CDR1 SQVTM and CDR2 ANQGSEA. The CDR3 nucleotides read TGCAGCGTTGAAGGGGCAGGGCTGGGAGAGACCCGGTACTTC. Protein: CSVEGAGLGETRYF.

Remarks on this clonotype: A much larger clonotype is one base distant, so this may be a read error. The CDR3 does not end in the conserved phenylalanine or tryptophan, so this is likely a read error. The gene calls are TRBV11-2 and TRBJ1-2; D is unresolved. Germline CDR1 is SGHAT and CDR2 is FQNNGV. The CDR3 is made up of 14 amino acids. V lost 4 bases to trimming and J lost 2 bases, with 11 bases between them. The DNA of the CDR3 is TGTGCCAGCAGCTCCCCCCGCCAGAACTATGGCTACACCCTC. Its protein product is CASSSPRQNYGYTL.

This clonotype showed up just a few times. V gene TRBV6-5 combines with J gene TRBJ1-2; D remains ambiguous. Germline V gene sequence: CDR1 MNHEY, CDR2 SVGAGI. The CDR3 contains 14 residues. V was pared by 0 bases and J by 4 bases, with 9 bases between. The CDR3 coding sequence is TGTGCCAGCAGTTACTCGATACCCGCCTATGGCTACACCTTC. It encodes CASSYSIPAYGYTF.

Notes on this clonotype: Being one base from a much bigger clone, this may be a read error. The gene calls are TRBV6-2 or TRBV6-3 and TRBJ1-1; 8 bases line up with TRBD1. Germline CDR1 reads MNHEY; CDR2 reads SVGEGT. This CDR3 region has 15 residues. CDR3 sequence reads: CASSSPGQGDTEALF. CDR3 nucleotide sequence: TGTGCCAGCAGTTCCCCTGGACAGGGCGACACTGAAGCTCTCTTT.